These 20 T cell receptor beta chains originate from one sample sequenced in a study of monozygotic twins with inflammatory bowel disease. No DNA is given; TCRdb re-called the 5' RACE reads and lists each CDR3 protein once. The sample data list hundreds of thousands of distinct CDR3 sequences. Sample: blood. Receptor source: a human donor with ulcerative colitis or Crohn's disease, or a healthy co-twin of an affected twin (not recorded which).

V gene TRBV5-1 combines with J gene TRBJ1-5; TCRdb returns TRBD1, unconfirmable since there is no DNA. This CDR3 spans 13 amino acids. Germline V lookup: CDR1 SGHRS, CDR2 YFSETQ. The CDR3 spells CASRRQGDQPQHF.

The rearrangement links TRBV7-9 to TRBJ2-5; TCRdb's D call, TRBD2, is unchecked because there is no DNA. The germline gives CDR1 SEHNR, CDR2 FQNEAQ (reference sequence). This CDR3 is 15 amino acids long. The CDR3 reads CASSLAAGVGETQYF.

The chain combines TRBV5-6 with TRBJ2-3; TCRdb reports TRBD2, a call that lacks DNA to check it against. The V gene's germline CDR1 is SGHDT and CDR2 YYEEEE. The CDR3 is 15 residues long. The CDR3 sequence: CASSLDPTRSYTQYF.

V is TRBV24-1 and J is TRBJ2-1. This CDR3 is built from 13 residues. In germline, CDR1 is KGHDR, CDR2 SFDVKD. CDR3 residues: CATSDLRHTEQFF.

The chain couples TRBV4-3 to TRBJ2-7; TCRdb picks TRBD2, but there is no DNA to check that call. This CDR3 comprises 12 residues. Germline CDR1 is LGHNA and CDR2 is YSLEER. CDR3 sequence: CASSQAAGRQYF.

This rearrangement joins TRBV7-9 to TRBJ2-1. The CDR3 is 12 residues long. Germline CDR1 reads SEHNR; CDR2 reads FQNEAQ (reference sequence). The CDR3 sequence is CASSLVSNEQFF.

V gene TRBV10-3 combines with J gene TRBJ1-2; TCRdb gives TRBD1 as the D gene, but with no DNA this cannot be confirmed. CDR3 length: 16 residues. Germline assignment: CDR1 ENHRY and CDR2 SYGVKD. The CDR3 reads CAISDQGAERNYGYTF.

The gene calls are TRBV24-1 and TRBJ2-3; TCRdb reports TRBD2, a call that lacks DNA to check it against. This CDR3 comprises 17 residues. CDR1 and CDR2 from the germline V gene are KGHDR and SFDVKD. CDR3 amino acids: CATSERTSKDRTDTQYF.

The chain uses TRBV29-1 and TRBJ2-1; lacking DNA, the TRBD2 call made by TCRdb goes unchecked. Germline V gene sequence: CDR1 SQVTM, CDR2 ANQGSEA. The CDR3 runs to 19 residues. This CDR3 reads CSVEDTGGPSGGPLNEQFF.

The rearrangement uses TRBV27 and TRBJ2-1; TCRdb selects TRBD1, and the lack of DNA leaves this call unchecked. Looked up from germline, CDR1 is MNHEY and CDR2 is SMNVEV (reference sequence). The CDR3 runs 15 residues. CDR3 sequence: CASSLSGTVFNEQFF.

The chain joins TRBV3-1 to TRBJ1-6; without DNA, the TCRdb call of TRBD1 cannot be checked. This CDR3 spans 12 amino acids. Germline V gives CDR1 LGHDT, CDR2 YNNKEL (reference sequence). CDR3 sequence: CAIGQGESPLHF.

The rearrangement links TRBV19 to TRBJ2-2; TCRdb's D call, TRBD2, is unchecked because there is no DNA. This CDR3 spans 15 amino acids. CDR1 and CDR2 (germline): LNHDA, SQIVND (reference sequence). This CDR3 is CASSTGTSGVGELFF.

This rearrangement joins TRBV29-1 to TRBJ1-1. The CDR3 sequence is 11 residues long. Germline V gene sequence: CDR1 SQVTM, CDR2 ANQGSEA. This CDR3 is CSVHHITEAFF.

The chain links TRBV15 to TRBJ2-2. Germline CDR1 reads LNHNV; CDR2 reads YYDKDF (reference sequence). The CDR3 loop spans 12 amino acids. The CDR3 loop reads CATSKVAGELFF.

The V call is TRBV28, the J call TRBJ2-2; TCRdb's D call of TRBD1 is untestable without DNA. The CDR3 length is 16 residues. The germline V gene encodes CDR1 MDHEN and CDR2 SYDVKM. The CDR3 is CASSITGQARTGELFF.

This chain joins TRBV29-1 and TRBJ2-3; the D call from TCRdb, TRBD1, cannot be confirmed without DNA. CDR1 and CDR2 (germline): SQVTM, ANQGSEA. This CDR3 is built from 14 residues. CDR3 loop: CSASGQASTDTQYF.

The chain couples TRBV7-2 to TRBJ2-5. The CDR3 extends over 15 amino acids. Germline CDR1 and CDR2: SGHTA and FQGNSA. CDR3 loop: CASSRRTNFQETQYF. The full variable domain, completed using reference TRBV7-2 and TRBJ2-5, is GAGVSQSPSNKVTEKGKDVELRCDPISGHTALYWYRQSLGQGLEFLIYFQGNSAPDKSGLPSDRFSAERTGGSVSTLTIQRTQQEDSAVYLCASSRRTNFQETQYFGPGTRLLVL.

CDR3 residues: CASSYATQGAMAEAFF. This chain uses TRBV19 with TRBJ1-1; TCRdb proposes TRBD1, but this gene call is untestable without DNA. CDR1 is LNHDA, CDR2 SQIVND, per germline (reference sequence). This CDR3 comprises 16 residues.

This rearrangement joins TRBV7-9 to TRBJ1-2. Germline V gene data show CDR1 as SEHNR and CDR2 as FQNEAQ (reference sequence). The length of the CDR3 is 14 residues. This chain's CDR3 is CASSLGPPEYGYTF.

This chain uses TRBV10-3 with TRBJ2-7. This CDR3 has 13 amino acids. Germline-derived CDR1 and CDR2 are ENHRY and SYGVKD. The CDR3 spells CAISDGAAYEQYF.